The 7 T cell receptor beta chains below were found in one sample sequenced in a study of identical twins. TCRdb re-analysed the 5' RACE reads in MiXCR, keeping a single row per CDR3 protein. The sample yields fewer than 650,000 distinct CDR3 sequences, roughly 9.5% seen once. The sample also formed part of further work on yellow fever vaccine responses in identical twins.

Sequencing was done on a sample of PBMCs. Source of these receptors: a woman under 30 in good health.

This clonotype was detected a few times. V and J are TRBV2 and TRBJ2-1; no definite D call. This CDR3 has 12 amino acids. Germline CDR1 and CDR2: SNHLY and FYNNEI. Trimming took 6 bases from V and 8 from J, leaving 11 bases between them. CDR3 protein: CASSLAPDEQFF. As DNA, the CDR3 is TGTGCCAGCAGCCTTGCCCCAGATGAGCAGTTCTTC.

This clonotype was counted a few times. The chain links TRBV14 to TRBJ1-3; D is ambiguous. The CDR3 contains 13 residues. The V and J ends lost 8 bases and 0 bases respectively, with 8 bases between them. Germline V gene data show CDR1 as SGHDN and CDR2 as FVKESK. CDR3 in amino acids: CASVPASGNTIYF. For the CDR3, the DNA is TGTGCCAGCGTACCAGCCTCTGGAAACACCATATATTTT.

The chain employs TRBV30 and TRBJ2-3; D is ambiguous. The V gene's germline CDR1 is GTSNPN and CDR2 SVGIG (reference sequence). The CDR3 totals 14 residues. Trimming removed 0 bases at V and 6 bases at J, with 13 bases between. The CDR3 sequence is CAWSVPVAGDTQYF. CDR3 nucleotides: TGTGCCTGGAGTGTACCGGTGGCAGGTGATACGCAGTATTTT.

This clonotype was counted only a few times. The chain carries TRBV7-2 and TRBJ2-1; D gene unclear. The V end was cut by 3 bases, the J end by 3 bases, with 12 bases between. This CDR3 has 15 amino acids. Germline lookup yields CDR1 SGHTA and CDR2 FQGNSA. CDR3 coding DNA: TGTGCCAGCAGCTTCAGTATCGGCAGCTACAATGAGCAGTTCTTC. It translates to CASSFSIGSYNEQFF.

This clonotype came up many times. The chain links TRBV10-3 to TRBJ1-1; maybe TRBD1 (5 bases). CDR3 size: 15 residues. The V gene's germline CDR1 is ENHRY and CDR2 SYGVKD. V lost 4 bases and J lost 0, with 12 bases in between. In DNA form, the CDR3 reads TGTGCCATCAGTGGGGGACGGAGCATGAACACTGAAGCTTTCTTT. This translates into CAISGGRSMNTEAFF.

This clonotype showed up many times. V usage is TRBV3-1 and J usage is TRBJ1-2; TRBD1 might be the D (6 bases). Germline CDR1 is LGHDT and CDR2 is YNNKEL (reference sequence). Trimming shortened V by 0 bases and J by 14 bases, and 13 bases separated the two germline ends. The CDR3 totals 12 residues. CDR3 nucleotides: TGTGCCAGCAGCCAAGACGACAGGTCCAGGACCTTC. Amino acids: CASSQDDRSRTF.

This clonotype showed up many times. This chain joins TRBV12-3 or TRBV12-4 and TRBJ2-5; the match to TRBD2 covers 9 bases. V lost 8 bases, J lost 2 bases, and 15 bases stayed unmatched. This CDR3 comprises 17 residues. CDR3 sequence: CASGLTTGLARQETQYF. CDR3 DNA: TGTGCCAGCGGATTAACAACCGGACTAGCGCGTCAAGAGACCCAGTACTTC.